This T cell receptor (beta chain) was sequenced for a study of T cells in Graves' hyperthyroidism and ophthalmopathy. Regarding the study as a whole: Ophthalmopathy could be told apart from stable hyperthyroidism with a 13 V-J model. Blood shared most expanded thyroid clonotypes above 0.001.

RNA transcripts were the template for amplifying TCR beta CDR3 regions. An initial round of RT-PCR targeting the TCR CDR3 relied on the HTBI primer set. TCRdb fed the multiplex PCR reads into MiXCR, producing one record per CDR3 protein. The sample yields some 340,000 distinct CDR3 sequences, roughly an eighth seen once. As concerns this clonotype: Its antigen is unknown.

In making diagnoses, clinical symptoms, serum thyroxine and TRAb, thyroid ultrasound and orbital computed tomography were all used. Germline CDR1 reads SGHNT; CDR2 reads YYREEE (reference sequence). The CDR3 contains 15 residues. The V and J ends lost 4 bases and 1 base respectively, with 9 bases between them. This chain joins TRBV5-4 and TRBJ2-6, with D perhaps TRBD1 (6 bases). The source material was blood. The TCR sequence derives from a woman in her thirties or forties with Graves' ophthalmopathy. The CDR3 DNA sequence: TGTGCCAGCAGCCAAGGGGGATCTGGGGCCAACGTCCTGACTTTC. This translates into CASSQGGSGANVLTF. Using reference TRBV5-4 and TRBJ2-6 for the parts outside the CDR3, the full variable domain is ETGVTQSPTHLIKTRGQQVTLRCSSQSGHNTVSWYQQALGQGPQFIFQYYREEENGRGNFPPRFSGLQFPNYSSELNVNALELDDSALYLCASSQGGSGANVLTFGAGSRLTVL.